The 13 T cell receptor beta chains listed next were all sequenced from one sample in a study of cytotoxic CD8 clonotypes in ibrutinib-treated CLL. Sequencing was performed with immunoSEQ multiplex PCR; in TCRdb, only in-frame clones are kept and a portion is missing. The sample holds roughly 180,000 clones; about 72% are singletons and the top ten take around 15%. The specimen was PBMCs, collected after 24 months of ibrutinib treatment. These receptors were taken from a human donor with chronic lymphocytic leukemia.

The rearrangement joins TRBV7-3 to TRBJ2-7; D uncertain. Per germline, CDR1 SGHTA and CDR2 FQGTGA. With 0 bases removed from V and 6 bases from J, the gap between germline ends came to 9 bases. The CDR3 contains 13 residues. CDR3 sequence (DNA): TGTGCCAGCAGCTTAACGTTCGCGAGCGAGCAGTACTTC. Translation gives CASSLTFASEQYF. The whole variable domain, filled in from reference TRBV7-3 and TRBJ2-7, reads GAGVSQTPSNKVTEKGKYVELRCDPISGHTALYWYRQSLGQGPEFLIYFQGTGAADDSGLPNDRFFAVRPEGSVSTLKIQRTERGDSAVYLCASSLTFASEQYFGPGTRLTVT.

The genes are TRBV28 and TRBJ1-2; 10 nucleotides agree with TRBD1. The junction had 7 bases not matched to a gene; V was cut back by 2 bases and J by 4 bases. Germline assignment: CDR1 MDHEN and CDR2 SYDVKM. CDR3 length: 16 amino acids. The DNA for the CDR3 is TGTGCCAGCAGTTTAGTGGGGACAGGGGCCATCTATGGCTACACCTTC. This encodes CASSLVGTGAIYGYTF.

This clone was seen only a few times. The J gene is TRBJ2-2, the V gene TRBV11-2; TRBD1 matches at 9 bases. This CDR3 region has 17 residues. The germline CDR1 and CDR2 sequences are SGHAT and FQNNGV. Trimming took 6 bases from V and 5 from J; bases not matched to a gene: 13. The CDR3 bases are TGTGCCAGCAGACCAGCTGCGGGACAGGGTTTAACCGGGGAGCTGTTTTTT. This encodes CASRPAAGQGLTGELFF.

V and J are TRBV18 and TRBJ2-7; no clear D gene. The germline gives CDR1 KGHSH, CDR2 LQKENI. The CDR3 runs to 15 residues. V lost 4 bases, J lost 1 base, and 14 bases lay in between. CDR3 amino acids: CASSLTPLLSYEQYF. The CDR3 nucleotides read TGTGCCAGCTCACTTACACCCTTACTATCCTACGAGCAGTACTTC.

The CDR3 here is CASSGEGADEQYF. CDR3 in DNA: TGTGCCAGCAGCGGCGAGGGGGCAGACGAGCAGTACTTC. The chain uses TRBV9 and TRBJ2-7, with TRBD1 matching over 7 bases. V gave up 3 bases and J gave up 5 bases; unmatched junction bases: 5. CDR1 is SGDLS, CDR2 YYNGEE, per germline. The CDR3 spans 13 residues.

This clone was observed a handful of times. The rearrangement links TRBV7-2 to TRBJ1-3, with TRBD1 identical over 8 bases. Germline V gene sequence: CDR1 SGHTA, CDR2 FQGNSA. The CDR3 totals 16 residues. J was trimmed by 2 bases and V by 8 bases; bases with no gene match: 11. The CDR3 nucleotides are TGTGCCAGCGCCGAGACAGGGGAGCGGCCTGGAAACACCATATATTTT. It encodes CASAETGERPGNTIYF.

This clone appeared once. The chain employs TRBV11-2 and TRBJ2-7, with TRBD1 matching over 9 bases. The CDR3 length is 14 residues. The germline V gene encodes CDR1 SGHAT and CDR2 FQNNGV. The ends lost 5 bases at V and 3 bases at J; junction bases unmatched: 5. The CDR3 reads CASSIGTGSYEQYF. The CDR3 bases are TGTGCCAGCAGCATAGGGACAGGGAGCTACGAGCAGTACTTC.

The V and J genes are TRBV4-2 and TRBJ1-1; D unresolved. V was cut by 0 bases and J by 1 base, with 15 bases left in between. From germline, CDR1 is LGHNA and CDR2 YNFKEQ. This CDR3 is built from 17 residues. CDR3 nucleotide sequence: TGTGCCAGCAGCCAAGATCTACGGACGGTGGGGAACACTGAAGCTTTCTTT. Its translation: CASSQDLRTVGNTEAFF.

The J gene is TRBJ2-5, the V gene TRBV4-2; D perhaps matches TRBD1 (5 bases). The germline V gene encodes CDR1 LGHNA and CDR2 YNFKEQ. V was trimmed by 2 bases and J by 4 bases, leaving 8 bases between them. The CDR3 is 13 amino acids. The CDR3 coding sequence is TGTGCCAGCAGCCAAACCGACAGAGAGACCCAGTACTTC. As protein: CASSQTDRETQYF.

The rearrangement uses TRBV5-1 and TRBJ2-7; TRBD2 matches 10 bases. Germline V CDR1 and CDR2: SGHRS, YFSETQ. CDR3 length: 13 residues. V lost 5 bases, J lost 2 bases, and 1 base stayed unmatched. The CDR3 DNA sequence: TGCGCCAGCAGTAGCGGGAGGACCTACGAGCAGTACTTC. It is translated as CASSSGRTYEQYF.

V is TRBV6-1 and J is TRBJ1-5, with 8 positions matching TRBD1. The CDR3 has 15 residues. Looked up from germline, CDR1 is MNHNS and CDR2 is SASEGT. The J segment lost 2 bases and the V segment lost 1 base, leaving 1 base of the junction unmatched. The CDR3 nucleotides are TGTGCCAGCAGTGAAGTGGGACAGGGCAATCAGCCCCAGCATTTT. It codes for CASSEVGQGNQPQHF.

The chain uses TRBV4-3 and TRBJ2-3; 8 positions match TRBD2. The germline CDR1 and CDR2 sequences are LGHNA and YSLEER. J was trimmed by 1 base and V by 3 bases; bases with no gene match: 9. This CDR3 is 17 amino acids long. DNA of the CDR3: TGCGCCAGCAGCCATATACGAGGAGCGGGAGGCACAGATACGCAGTATTTT. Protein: CASSHIRGAGGTDTQYF.

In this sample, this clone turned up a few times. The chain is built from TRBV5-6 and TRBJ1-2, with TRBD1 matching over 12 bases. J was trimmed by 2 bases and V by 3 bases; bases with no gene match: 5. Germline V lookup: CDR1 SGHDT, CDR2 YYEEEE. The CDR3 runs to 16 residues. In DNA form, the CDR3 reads TGTGCCAGCAGCTCTGGGACAGGGGGCGGAAACTATGGCTACACCTTC. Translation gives CASSSGTGGGNYGYTF.